This T cell receptor beta chain was captured in a study of blood T cell repertoires in COVID-19. As for the study in general: T cells, B-cell-depleted T cells, or PBMCs supplied cDNA or gDNA.

CDR1 is MDHEN, CDR2 SYDVKM, per germline. The CDR3 has 11 amino acids. Trimming removed 3 bases from V and 6 bases from J, with 5 bases in between. How the authors handled the data: Nucleated cell number was recorded as an estimate derived from reference gene primer amplification. The assay was immunoSEQ multiplex PCR, and TCRdb's table has in-frame clones only and misses some. That table gives V, J and clone size, and the DNA gave D and trimming. The sample records 75,000 to 95,000 clones, 75% to 90% being singletons. This clonotype was obtained from a woman aged 40 to 50 with active or convalescent COVID-19. The chain uses TRBV28 and TRBJ1-1; D ambiguous. Sequences were obtained from peripheral blood. The CDR3 DNA follows: TGTGCCAGCAGTTTTGGCCCTGAAGCTTTCTTT. Its translation is CASSFGPEAFF.